Below, 27 T cell receptor beta chains from the same sample are listed, as sequenced in a study of T cell responses to AZD1222 COVID-19 vaccine. The repertoire was sequenced with immunoSEQ multiplex PCR; TCRdb's copy has only in-frame clones and lacks some. The sample includes more than 95,000 clones, around nine tenths of them seen just once. This specimen consisted of peripheral blood, obtained 28 days after the second AZD1222 dose. These receptors originate from an adult who received the AZD1222 COVID-19 vaccine.

The rearrangement links TRBV6-1 to TRBJ2-7; D unresolved. CDR1 and CDR2 (germline): MNHNS, SASEGT. V was pared by 5 bases and J by 7 bases, with 12 bases between. CDR3 length: 12 residues. The CDR3 DNA follows: TGTGCCAGCAGTCCCGTCCTGGGGGAGCAGTACTTC. Protein sequence: CASSPVLGEQYF.

The V and J genes are TRBV5-1 and TRBJ1-2, with TRBD1 identical over 9 bases. Germline V gives CDR1 SGHRS, CDR2 YFSETQ. With 4 bases clipped from V and 3 bases from J, the junction kept 1 base outside the gene matches. The CDR3 runs to 13 residues. The DNA for the CDR3 is TGCGCCAGCAGCCGGACAGGGGACTATGGCTACACCTTC. Encoded protein: CASSRTGDYGYTF.

This rearrangement joins TRBV18 to TRBJ2-7, with 8 bases identical to TRBD1. There are 14 residues in the CDR3. V shed 3 bases and J 1 base; nucleotides not matched to a gene: 2. From germline, CDR1 is KGHSH and CDR2 LQKENI. CDR3 sequence reads: CASSPTGASYEQYF. The DNA for the CDR3 is TGTGCCAGCTCACCGACAGGGGCGTCCTACGAGCAGTACTTC.

V is TRBV29-1 and J is TRBJ1-2; tentative D call: TRBD1 (6 bases). Trimming removed 3 bases at V and 5 bases at J, with 7 bases between. Germline V CDR1 and CDR2: SQVTM, ANQGSEA. The CDR3 spans 11 residues. CDR3 residues: CSVDRGYGYTF. The CDR3 DNA sequence: TGCAGCGTTGACAGGGGTTATGGCTACACCTTC.

The V call is TRBV12-5, the J call TRBJ1-2, with D possibly matching TRBD1 (6 bases). The germline CDR1 and CDR2 sequences are LGHNT and FRNRAP. This CDR3 has 14 amino acids. V was cut by 5 bases and J by 7 bases, with 17 bases left in between. The CDR3: CASGRPQGIGGYTF. CDR3 bases: TGTGCTAGTGGTCGACCCCAGGGGATTGGTGGCTACACCTTC. The variable domain in full, with the rest retrieved from reference TRBV12-5 and TRBJ1-2, is DARVTQTPRHKVTEMGQEVTMRCQPILGHNTVFWYRQTMMQGLELLAYFRNRAPLDDSGMPKDRFSAEMPDATLATLKIQPSEPRDSAVYFCASGRPQGIGGYTFGSGTRLTVV.

V gene TRBV29-1 combines with J gene TRBJ2-5; D not certain. This CDR3 spans 13 amino acids. CDR1 and CDR2 (germline): SQVTM, ANQGSEA. V lost 4 bases and J 6 bases, leaving 15 bases between the germline ends. The chain's CDR3 is CSVVRSPFQTQYF. In nucleotides, the CDR3 is TGCAGCGTTGTCCGCAGCCCGTTCCAGACCCAGTACTTC.

The J gene is TRBJ2-7, the V gene TRBV9; TRBD2 agrees at 7 bases. Germline V gene lookup returns CDR1 SGDLS and CDR2 YYNGEE. The CDR3 runs to 15 residues. The V segment lost 6 bases and the J segment 2 bases; nucleotides outside the gene matches: 11. CDR3 in DNA: TGTGCCAGCACTCAAGGACTAGAAATTCCCTACGAGCAGTACTTC. It specifies CASTQGLEIPYEQYF. Full variable domain (rest looked up from reference TRBV9 and TRBJ2-7): DSGVTQTPKHLITATGQRVTLRCSPRSGDLSVYWYQQSLDQGLQFLIQYYNGEERAKGNILERFSAQQFPDLHSELNLSSLELGDSALYFCASTQGLEIPYEQYFGPGTRLTVT.

The rearrangement joins TRBV5-1 to TRBJ2-7; 13 bases agree with TRBD2. CDR1 and CDR2 from the germline V gene are SGHRS and YFSETQ. The CDR3 is 17 amino acids. Trimming cost V 4 bases and J 9 bases; bases outside gene matches: 16. In DNA form, the CDR3 reads TGCGCCAGCAGCGAAAACCTCTCTACTAGCGGGAGGGCCTTGCAGTACTTC. Its translation is CASSENLSTSGRALQYF.

The rearrangement links TRBV9 to TRBJ2-1; TRBD2 matches 8 bases. The CDR3 extends over 14 amino acids. Germline V gene data show CDR1 as SGDLS and CDR2 as YYNGEE. V gave up 4 bases and J gave up 8 bases; unmatched junction bases: 8. The CDR3 reads CASSPGGPSDEQFF. CDR3 bases: TGTGCCAGCAGCCCGGGGGGGCCGTCCGATGAGCAGTTCTTC.

The chain's CDR3 is CASSRAGWREKLFF. CDR3 bases: TGTGCCAGCAGCCGTGCGGGATGGAGGGAAAAACTGTTTTTT. The chain is built from TRBV6-2 or TRBV6-3 and TRBJ1-4; no clear D. Germline V gene lookup returns CDR1 MNHEY and CDR2 SVGEGT. The V end was cut by 6 bases, the J end by 8 bases, with 16 bases between. The CDR3 loop spans 14 amino acids.

A single count supports this clone. J is TRBJ2-1 and V is TRBV11-2; 9 positions agree with TRBD2. Germline CDR1 reads SGHAT; CDR2 reads FQNNGV. V dropped 6 bases and J dropped 7; count of bases not matched to a gene: 13. This CDR3 contains 16 residues. This CDR3 reads CASRYKAGGEWNEQFF. The CDR3 DNA reads as TGTGCCAGCAGATACAAAGCGGGGGGCGAGTGGAATGAGCAGTTCTTC.

The chain has TRBV4-3 and TRBJ1-2, with no clear D. V was cut by 0 bases and J by 7 bases, with 12 bases left in between. Germline loops: CDR1 LGHNA, CDR2 YSLEER. The CDR3 contains 14 residues. CDR3 bases: TGCGCCAGCAGCCAAGATCGATCCACTACTGGCTACACCTTC. Residues: CASSQDRSTTGYTF.

V gene TRBV7-2 combines with J gene TRBJ2-5, with TRBD2 matching 7 bases. Germline V gene lookup returns CDR1 SGHTA and CDR2 FQGNSA. The V gene end was trimmed by 2 bases and the J gene end by 2 bases; junction bases not matched to a gene: 8. The CDR3 length is 16 residues. In DNA form, the CDR3 reads TGTGCCAGCAGCTTACGGCTAGGGAGGGTTCAAGAGACCCAGTACTTC. Protein sequence: CASSLRLGRVQETQYF.

This clone was counted a few times. CDR3 sequence: CASGASPSYGYTF. CDR3 sequence (DNA): TGTGCCAGTGGGGCCTCCCCCTCCTATGGCTACACCTTC. The chain couples TRBV19 to TRBJ1-2, with D possibly matching TRBD1 (5 bases). Deletions cut 8 bases from V and 4 bases from J, with 14 bases between. This CDR3 spans 13 amino acids. CDR1 is LNHDA and CDR2 is SQIVND in the germline V gene (reference sequence).

The sample holds a few counts of this clone. The genes are TRBV7-9 and TRBJ2-3; TRBD2 matches 9 bases. Germline assignment: CDR1 SEHNR and CDR2 FQNEAQ (reference sequence). The CDR3 has 17 residues. V shed 3 bases, J shed 2 bases, and the junction held 9 bases outside the gene matches. The DNA of the CDR3 is TGTGCCAGCAGCTTCCCTCTCGCGGGGGGGGACACAGATACGCAGTATTTT. It specifies CASSFPLAGGDTDTQYF.

The chain links TRBV30 to TRBJ1-6, with D tentatively TRBD1 (5 bases). CDR1 is GTSNPN and CDR2 is SVGIG in the germline V gene (reference sequence). This CDR3 has 13 amino acids. The V gene lost 0 bases and the J gene lost 7 bases, with 7 bases spanning the gap. CDR3 bases: TGTGCCTGGAGTGTGGGGCAGAATTCACCCCTCCACTTT. This sequence encodes CAWSVGQNSPLHF.

The CDR3 DNA reads TGTGCCAGTAGTATCGATTGGGCCGAGTATCAGCCCCAGCATTTT. It is translated as CASSIDWAEYQPQHF. J is TRBJ1-5 and V is TRBV19, with no clear D. The V gene's germline CDR1 is LNHDA and CDR2 SQIVND (reference sequence). This CDR3 has 15 residues. V lost 3 bases and J lost 5, with 14 bases in between.

This clone was seen a handful of times. This sequence joins TRBV6-1 and TRBJ2-7, with 9 nucleotides matching TRBD1. Germline V gene data show CDR1 as MNHNS and CDR2 as SASEGT. V was pared by 2 bases and J by 4 bases, with 12 bases of the junction left unmatched. The CDR3 is made up of 17 amino acids. CDR3 sequence (DNA): TGTGCCAGCAGTGAAACTTTATTGGGACAGGGCATTTACGAGCAGTACTTC. As protein: CASSETLLGQGIYEQYF.

This clone is medium-sized in the sample. The rearrangement uses TRBV4-3 and TRBJ2-3, with D perhaps given as TRBD1 or TRBD2 (5 bases each). The CDR3 has 15 residues. Trimming left V 0 bases short and J 6 bases short, with 13 bases between. Germline assignment: CDR1 LGHNA and CDR2 YSLEER. CDR3 sequence: CASSQDTDGADTQYF. The CDR3 bases are TGCGCCAGCAGCCAAGATACGGACGGGGCGGATACGCAGTATTTT.

The chain employs TRBV27 and TRBJ1-5; D remains unclear. The germline V gene encodes CDR1 MNHEY and CDR2 SMNVEV (reference sequence). The CDR3 runs 12 residues. V lost 5 bases, J lost 3 bases, and 5 bases lay in between. The CDR3 region is CASSINNQPQHF. CDR3 DNA: TGTGCCAGCAGTATAAACAATCAGCCCCAGCATTTT.

The rearrangement uses TRBV20-1 and TRBJ1-2; 7 nucleotides align to TRBD1. Germline lookup yields CDR1 DFQATT and CDR2 SNEGSKA (reference sequence). The CDR3 length is 11 residues. This CDR3 reads CMEGTVYGYTF. In DNA form, the CDR3 reads TGCATGGAGGGGACAGTCTATGGCTACACCTTC.

This clone was counted once. This sequence joins TRBV20-1 and TRBJ2-3; TRBD1 might be the D (5 bases). In germline, CDR1 is DFQATT, CDR2 SNEGSKA (reference sequence). The germline V and J ends were trimmed by 3 bases and 5 bases, with 12 bases remaining between them. The CDR3 sequence is 13 residues long. The CDR3 sequence is CSASRQGRDTQYF. The CDR3 DNA reads as TGCAGTGCTAGTAGGCAGGGCAGAGATACGCAGTATTTT.

This clone appeared a single time. The rearrangement uses TRBV2 and TRBJ2-5, with TRBD2 matching 7 bases. The germline V gene has CDR1 SNHLY and CDR2 FYNNEI. Trimming removed 8 bases from V and 1 base from J; junction bases left unmatched: 4. The CDR3 totals 13 residues. The CDR3 reads CASSRGIQETQYF. The DNA of the CDR3 is TGTGCCAGCTCGCGGGGGATCCAAGAGACCCAGTACTTC.

J is TRBJ1-2 and V is TRBV6-5; no definite D call. The CDR3 has 11 residues. CDR1 is MNHEY, CDR2 SVGAGI, per germline. V lost 6 bases and J lost 8, with 10 bases in between. The CDR3 loop reads CASRGQDGYTF. The DNA for the CDR3 is TGTGCCAGCAGGGGCCAGGACGGCTACACCTTC.

The chain recombines TRBV11-2 with TRBJ1-1; D unclear. This CDR3 spans 14 amino acids. V lost 5 bases and J 6 bases, leaving 16 bases between the germline ends. Germline lookup yields CDR1 SGHAT and CDR2 FQNNGV. Written as DNA, the CDR3 is TGTGCCAGCAGCCATGGGAGCGGGTCCCCTGAAGCTTTCTTT. Translated: CASSHGSGSPEAFF.

The J gene is TRBJ1-2, the V gene TRBV5-8; the match to TRBD1 covers 10 bases. Germline CDR1 reads SGHTS; CDR2 reads YDEGEE. This CDR3 comprises 13 residues. V shed 9 bases, J shed 8 bases, and the junction held 10 bases outside the gene matches. CDR3 DNA sequence: TGTGCCACAACGGGACAGGGGCCCCGCGGCTACACCTTC. Protein product: CATTGQGPRGYTF.

The gene calls are TRBV30 and TRBJ2-1; D uncertain. From germline, CDR1 is GTSNPN and CDR2 SVGIG (reference sequence). The V gene lost 0 bases and the J gene lost 0 bases, with 12 bases spanning the gap. This CDR3 comprises 16 residues. Written as DNA, the CDR3 is TGTGCCTGGAGTGTGGTAGTCCAAAGCTCCTACAATGAGCAGTTCTTC. It codes for CAWSVVVQSSYNEQFF.